This T cell receptor beta chain was recovered during a study of persistence of HIV-infected CD4 T cells. Study at large: A median of about eight years of suppressive ART preceded sampling. Regarding the study as a whole: The rare CMV-responding cells with HIV-1 proviruses were not separately TCR-sequenced.

The CDR3 is made up of 14 amino acids. Trimming cost V 3 bases and J 1 base, with 6 bases left between them. CDR1 and CDR2 (germline): SGHVS, FNYEAQ. Stimulation used around 9.1 ug/mL lysate from CMV-infected fibroblasts. CD40L/CD69 double-negative CD45RO-high memory CD4+ T cells were collected. Sequencing used immunoSEQ version 4 in survey mode. Sequencing was performed with immunoSEQ multiplex PCR; in TCRdb, only in-frame clones are kept and a portion is missing. This table holds 35,000 to 45,000 clones, around 80% found once. As concerns this clone: Antigen: not known.

The V and J genes are TRBV7-6 and TRBJ2-2; maybe TRBD1 (6 bases). This clonotype was sampled from an adult man with HIV who was CMV-seropositive. Specimen: CD4+ T cells sorted from PBMCs after approximately 20-hour stimulation, collected from a patient who received antiretroviral therapy. The CDR3 loop reads CASSLTGNTGELFF. As DNA, the CDR3 is TGTGCCAGCAGCTTGACAGGGAACACCGGGGAGCTGTTTTTT.